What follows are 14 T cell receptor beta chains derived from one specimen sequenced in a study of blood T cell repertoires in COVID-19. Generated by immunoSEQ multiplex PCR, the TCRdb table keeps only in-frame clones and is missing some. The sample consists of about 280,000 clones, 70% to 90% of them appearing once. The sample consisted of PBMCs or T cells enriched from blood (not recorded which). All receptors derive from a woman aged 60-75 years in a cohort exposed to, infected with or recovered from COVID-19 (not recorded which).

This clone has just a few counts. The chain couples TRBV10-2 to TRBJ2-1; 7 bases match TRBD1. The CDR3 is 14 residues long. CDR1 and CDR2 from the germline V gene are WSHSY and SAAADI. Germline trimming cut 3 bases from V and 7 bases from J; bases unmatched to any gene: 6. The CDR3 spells CASSDRQGWNEQFF. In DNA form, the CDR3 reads TGCGCCAGCAGTGATAGACAGGGTTGGAATGAGCAGTTCTTC.

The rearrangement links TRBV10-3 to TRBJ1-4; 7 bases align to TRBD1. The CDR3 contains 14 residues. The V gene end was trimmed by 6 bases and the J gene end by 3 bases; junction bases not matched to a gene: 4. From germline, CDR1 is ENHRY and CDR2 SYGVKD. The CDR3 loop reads CAISRDSPNEKLFF. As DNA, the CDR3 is TGTGCCATCAGCAGGGACAGTCCTAATGAAAAACTGTTTTTT.

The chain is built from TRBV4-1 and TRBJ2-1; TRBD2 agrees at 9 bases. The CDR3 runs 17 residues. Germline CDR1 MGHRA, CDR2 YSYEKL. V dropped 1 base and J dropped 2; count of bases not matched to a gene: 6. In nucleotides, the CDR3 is TGCGCCAGCAGCCAAGCACCGACTAGCGGAGCCTACAATGAGCAGTTCTTC. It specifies CASSQAPTSGAYNEQFF.

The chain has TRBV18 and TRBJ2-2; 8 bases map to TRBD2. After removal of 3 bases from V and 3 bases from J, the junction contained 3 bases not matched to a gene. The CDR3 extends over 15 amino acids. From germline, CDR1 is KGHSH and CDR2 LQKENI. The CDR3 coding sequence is TGTGCCAGCTCACCCCGAGCGGGAGACACCGGGGAGCTGTTTTTT. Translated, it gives CASSPRAGDTGELFF.

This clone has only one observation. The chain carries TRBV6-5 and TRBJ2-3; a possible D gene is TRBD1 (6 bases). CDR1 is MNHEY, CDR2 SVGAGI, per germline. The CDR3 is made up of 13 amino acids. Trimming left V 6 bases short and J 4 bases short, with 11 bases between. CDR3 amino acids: CASRQQGSDTQYF. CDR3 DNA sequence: TGTGCCAGCAGACAACAGGGATCAGATACGCAGTATTTT.

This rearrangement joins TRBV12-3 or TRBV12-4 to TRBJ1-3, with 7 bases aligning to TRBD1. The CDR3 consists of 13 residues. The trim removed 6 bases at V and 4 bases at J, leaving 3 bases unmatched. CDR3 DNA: TGTGCCAGCAGGCAGGGGGGAGGAAACACCATATATTTT. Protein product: CASRQGGGNTIYF.

CDR3 loop: CAIGQGALAPLHF. The CDR3 DNA sequence: TGTGCCATCGGACAGGGGGCCCTGGCACCCCTCCACTTT. The chain carries TRBV10-3 and TRBJ1-6; 11 bases fit TRBD1. Per germline, CDR1 ENHRY and CDR2 SYGVKD. The CDR3 runs to 13 residues. V lost 8 bases and J lost 11; bases outside the gene matches: 5.

This CDR3 is CASSIPLGTSGIRELFF. CDR3 coding DNA: TGTGCCAGTAGTATTCCCCTCGGGACTAGCGGGATCAGGGAGCTGTTTTTT. The chain employs TRBV19 and TRBJ2-2; 13 bases are shared with TRBD2. This CDR3 is 17 amino acids long. V was clipped by 3 bases and J by 9 bases; unmatched bases: 10. Germline assignment: CDR1 LNHDA and CDR2 SQIVND (reference sequence). The complete variable domain, with remaining parts taken from reference TRBV19 and TRBJ2-2, reads DGGITQSPKYLFRKEGQNVTLSCEQNLNHDAMYWYRQDPGQGLRLIYYSQIVNDFQKGDIAEGYSVSREKKESFPLTVTSAQKNPTAFYLCASSIPLGTSGIRELFFGEGSRLTVL.

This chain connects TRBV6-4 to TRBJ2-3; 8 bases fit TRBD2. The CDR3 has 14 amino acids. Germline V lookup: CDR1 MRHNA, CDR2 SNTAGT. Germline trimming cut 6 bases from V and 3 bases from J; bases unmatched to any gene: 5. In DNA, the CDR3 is TGTGCCAGCAGAGAGCGGGAGTGGACAGATACGCAGTATTTT. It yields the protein CASREREWTDTQYF.

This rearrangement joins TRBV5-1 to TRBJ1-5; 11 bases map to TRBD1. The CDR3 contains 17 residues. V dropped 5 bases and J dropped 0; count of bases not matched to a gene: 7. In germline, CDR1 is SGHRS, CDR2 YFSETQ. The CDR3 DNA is TGCGCCAGCAGGCCCGGGACAGGGGGTATTAGCAATCAGCCCCAGCATTTT. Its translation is CASRPGTGGISNQPQHF.

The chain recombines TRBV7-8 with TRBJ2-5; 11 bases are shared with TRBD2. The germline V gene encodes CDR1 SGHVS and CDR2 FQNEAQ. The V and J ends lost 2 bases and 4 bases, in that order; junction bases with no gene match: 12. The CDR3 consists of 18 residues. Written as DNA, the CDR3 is TGTGCCAGCAGCTTACGTGTAGCGGGAGGGCCTGTCGGAGAGACCCAGTACTTC. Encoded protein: CASSLRVAGGPVGETQYF. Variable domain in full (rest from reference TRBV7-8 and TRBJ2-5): GAGVSQSPRYKVAKRGQDVALRCDPISGHVSLFWYQQALGQGPEFLTYFQNEAQLDKSGLPSDRFFAERPEGSVSTLKIQRTQQEDSAVYLCASSLRVAGGPVGETQYFGPGTRLLVL.

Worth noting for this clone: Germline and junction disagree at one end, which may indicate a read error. CDR3 region: CASSLGTGVLLF. CDR3 in DNA: TGCGCCAGCAGCCTAGGGACAGGGGTTCTCCTCTTC. The chain has TRBV4-3 and TRBJ2-1; 10 bases line up with TRBD1. In germline, CDR1 is LGHNA, CDR2 YSLEER. This CDR3 is 12 amino acids long.

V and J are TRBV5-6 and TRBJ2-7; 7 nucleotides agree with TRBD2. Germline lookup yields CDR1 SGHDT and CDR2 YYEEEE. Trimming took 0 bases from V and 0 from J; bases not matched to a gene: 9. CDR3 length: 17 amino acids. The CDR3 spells CASSLEGILANSYEQYF. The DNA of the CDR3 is TGTGCCAGCAGCTTGGAAGGGATACTAGCGAACTCCTACGAGCAGTACTTC.

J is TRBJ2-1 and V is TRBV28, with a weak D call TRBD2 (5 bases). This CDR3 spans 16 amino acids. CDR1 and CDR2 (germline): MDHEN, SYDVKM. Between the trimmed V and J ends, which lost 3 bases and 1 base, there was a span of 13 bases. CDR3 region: CASSFLVRASYNEQFF. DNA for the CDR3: TGTGCCAGCAGTTTCCTGGTGAGGGCATCCTACAATGAGCAGTTCTTC.